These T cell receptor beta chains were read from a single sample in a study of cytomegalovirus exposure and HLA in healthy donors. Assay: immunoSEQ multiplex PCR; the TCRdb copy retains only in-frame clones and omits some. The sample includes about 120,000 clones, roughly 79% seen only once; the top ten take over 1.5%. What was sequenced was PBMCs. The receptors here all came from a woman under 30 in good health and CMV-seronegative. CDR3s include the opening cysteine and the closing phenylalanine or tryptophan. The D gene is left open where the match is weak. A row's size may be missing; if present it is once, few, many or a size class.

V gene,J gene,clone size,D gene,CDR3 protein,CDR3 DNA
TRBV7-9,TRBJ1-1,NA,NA,CASSSPGMTEAFF,TGTGCCAGCAGCTCCCCCGGGATGACTGAAGCTTTCTTT
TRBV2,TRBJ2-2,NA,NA,CASSASRLGNTGELFF,TGTGCCAGCAGTGCTTCGAGGTTAGGAAACACCGGGGAGCTGTTTTTT
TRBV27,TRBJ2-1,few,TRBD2,CASRTPRRGGYEQFF,TGTGCCAGCCGAACCCCGCGGCGGGGGGGATATGAGCAGTTCTTC
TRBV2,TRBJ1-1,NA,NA,CASSRAGVENTEAFF,TGTGCCAGCAGCCGGGCGGGGGTCGAAAACACTGAAGCTTTCTTT
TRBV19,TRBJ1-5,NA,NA,CASSEYFVPQHF,TGTGCCAGTAGTGAGTACTTTGTGCCCCAGCATTTT
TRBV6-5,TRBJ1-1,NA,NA,CASSYSEANTEAFF,TGTGCCAGCAGTTACTCCGAGGCCAACACTGAAGCTTTCTTT
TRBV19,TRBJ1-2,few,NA,CASRSTDRANYGYTF,TGTGCCAGTAGATCCACCGACAGAGCTAACTATGGCTACACCTTC
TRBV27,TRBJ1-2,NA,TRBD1,CASRQTGSYGYTF,TGTGCCAGCAGGCAGACAGGGAGCTATGGCTACACCTTC
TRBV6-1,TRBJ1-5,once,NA,CASSDRGRGGNQPQHF,TGTGCCAGCAGTGACCGGGGACGGGGGGGCAATCAGCCCCAGCATTTT
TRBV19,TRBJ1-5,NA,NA,CATTLGGGQPQHF,TGTGCCACCACCCTGGGCGGGGGCCAGCCCCAGCATTTT